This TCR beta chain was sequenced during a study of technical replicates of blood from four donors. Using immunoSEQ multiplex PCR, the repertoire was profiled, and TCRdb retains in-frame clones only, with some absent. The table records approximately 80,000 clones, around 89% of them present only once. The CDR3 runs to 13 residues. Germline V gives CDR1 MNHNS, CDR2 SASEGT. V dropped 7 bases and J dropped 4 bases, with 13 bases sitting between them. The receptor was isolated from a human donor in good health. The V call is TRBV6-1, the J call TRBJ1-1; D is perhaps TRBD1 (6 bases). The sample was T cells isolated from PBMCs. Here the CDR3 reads CASTVGATTEAFF. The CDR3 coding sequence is TGTGCCAGCACGGTGGGGGCGACCACTGAAGCTTTCTTT.